This entry concerns a single T cell receptor (beta chain). This specimen comes from a study of chemoradiotherapy in HPV16-positive cancers. Sequencing was performed with immunoSEQ multiplex PCR; in TCRdb, only in-frame clones are kept and a portion is missing. The sample lists approximately 35,000 clones, about four fifths occurring once. This TCR derives from a human donor with HPV-associated anogenital cancer. Specimen: blood, collected from a patient who underwent chemoradiotherapy.

The CDR3 sequence is CASSYSTSPEHGYTF. CDR3 nucleotide sequence: TGTGCCAGCAGTTACTCGACGTCGCCTGAGCATGGCTACACCTTC. The V and J genes are TRBV6-5 and TRBJ1-2; D unclear. The V end lost 0 bases, the J end lost 6 bases, and 14 bases lay between the germline ends. The CDR3 has 15 amino acids. Germline V gene data show CDR1 as MNHEY and CDR2 as SVGAGI.